Listed below are T cell receptor beta chains from one sample, sequenced in a study of T cells expressing NK-cell markers. TCRdb reprocessed the 5' RACE reads and reports one entry per CDR3 protein, with no DNA. The sample table includes roughly 450,000 distinct CDR3 sequences. The source material was blood T cells: a sorted CD56 or NKG2C T cell subset, CD4+ or CD8+ T cells, or bulk PBMC T cells (not recorded which). The receptors come from a woman between 45 and 60 years old in good health. Each CDR3 is given with its conserved first and last residue.

v_gene	j_gene	CDR3aa
TRBV15	TRBJ2-7	CATSNGYEQYF
TRBV5-1	TRBJ2-1	CASSSGGDQYNEQFF
TRBV12-3/TRBV12-4	TRBJ2-5	CASSPTPGLALYF
TRBV10-2	TRBJ2-3	CASSESTWAELSTDTQYF
TRBV28	TRBJ2-1	CASSLLEPHPEQFF
TRBV6-5	TRBJ2-3	CASSYSTLPGASTDTQYF
TRBV11-2	TRBJ2-5	CASSSGAQETQYF
TRBV19	TRBJ2-1	CASSKLAPRDEQFF
TRBV7-9	TRBJ2-3	CASSFTTGGGGTDTQYF
TRBV20-1	TRBJ1-2	CSARPPPGFGYTF
TRBV7-9	TRBJ1-1	CASSPQGLRGTEAFF
TRBV3-1	TRBJ1-2	CASSQDLVRSYGYTF
TRBV5-1	TRBJ1-2	CASSLAPNSVDYGYTF
TRBV3-1	TRBJ2-3	CASSRLPRDTQYF
TRBV7-9	TRBJ1-6	CASSALVDSPLHF
TRBV7-6	TRBJ2-1	CATASGSGSYNEQFF
TRBV20-1	TRBJ1-1	CSARGFGLINTEAFF
TRBV11-3	TRBJ2-5	CASSLVRQTGETQYF
TRBV3-1	TRBJ2-3	CASSQSLSGSQYF
TRBV28	TRBJ1-2	CATQGGYGYTF
TRBV19	TRBJ2-1	CASRRDRFSYNEQFF
TRBV7-9	TRBJ1-1	CASRRRVGDTEAFF
TRBV5-1	TRBJ1-2	CASSLEGTTYGYTF
TRBV3-1	TRBJ2-1	CASSRGLAGGTYNEQFF
TRBV5-1	TRBJ2-1	CASSLTRGLDYNEQFF
TRBV7-9	TRBJ1-3	CASSPLYSGNTIYF
TRBV7-8	TRBJ2-7	CASSLALGLAAYEQYF
TRBV9	TRBJ2-1	CASSKGLAGEGSYNEQFF
TRBV10-3	TRBJ1-2	CAITEGDRGRKGGYTF
TRBV20-1	TRBJ2-1	CSARASSGSYNEQFF
TRBV27	TRBJ2-2	CASRLRAETTGELFF
TRBV7-2	TRBJ2-3	CASSLEGTSGSGDTQYF
TRBV5-1	TRBJ2-3	CASSLQGASTDTQYF
TRBV12-3/TRBV12-4	TRBJ2-4	CASSMVGKNIQYF
TRBV6-1	TRBJ2-4	CASMFGGTRDIQYF
TRBV5-1	TRBJ2-1	CASSLIFRDGYNEQFF
TRBV9	TRBJ2-3	CASSFRGAGGSDTQYF
TRBV10-3	TRBJ2-3	CAIRGTSGSLSTDTQYF
TRBV19	TRBJ2-1	CASSIPTGPSYNEQFF
TRBV7-2	TRBJ2-1	CASSFDRNNEQFF
TRBV5-1	TRBJ2-3	CASSLGGGEGDTQYF
TRBV5-1	TRBJ1-2	CASSEGGHSNYGYTF
TRBV20-1	TRBJ2-7	CSATLLAGGHEQYF
TRBV5-1	TRBJ2-1	CASSFTGGRNEQFF
TRBV10-1	TRBJ2-6	CASSESPSGANVLTF
TRBV9	TRBJ2-5	CASSARQGLQETQYF
TRBV12-3/TRBV12-4	TRBJ1-5	CASSLGGLDNQPQHF
TRBV5-4	TRBJ2-1	CASSQRTSGRTNEQFF
TRBV12-3/TRBV12-4	TRBJ1-5	CASSPDTINQPQHF
TRBV7-3	TRBJ2-5	CASSFTGTMAETQYF
TRBV6-1	TRBJ2-7	CASRKREDEQYF
TRBV11-2	TRBJ2-5	CASSLDGGLAGGETQYF
TRBV7-9	TRBJ2-2	CALVTGRVNTGELFF
TRBV5-1	TRBJ1-1	CASSSGNSKNTEAFF
TRBV2	TRBJ2-5	CASSMTFLKETQYF
TRBV19	TRBJ1-1	CASSGRTGRTEAFF
TRBV11-3	TRBJ1-6	CASSFGFFDSPLHF
TRBV5-1	TRBJ2-5	CASRMKETQYF
TRBV4-1	TRBJ1-1	CASSAQGLNTEAFF